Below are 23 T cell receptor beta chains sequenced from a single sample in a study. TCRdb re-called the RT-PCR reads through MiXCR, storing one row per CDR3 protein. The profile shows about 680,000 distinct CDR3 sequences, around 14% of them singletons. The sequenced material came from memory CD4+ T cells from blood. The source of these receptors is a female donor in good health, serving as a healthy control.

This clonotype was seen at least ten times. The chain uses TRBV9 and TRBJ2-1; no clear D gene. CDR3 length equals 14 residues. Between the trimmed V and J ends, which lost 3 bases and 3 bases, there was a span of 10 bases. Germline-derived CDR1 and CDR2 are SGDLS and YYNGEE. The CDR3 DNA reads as TGTGCCAGCAGCGCGGACGGAATCTACAATGAGCAGTTCTTC. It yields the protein CASSADGIYNEQFF.

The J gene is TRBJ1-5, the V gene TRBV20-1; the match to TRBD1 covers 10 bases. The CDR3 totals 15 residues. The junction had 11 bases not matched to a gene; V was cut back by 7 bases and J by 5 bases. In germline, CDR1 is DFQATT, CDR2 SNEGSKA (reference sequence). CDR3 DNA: TGCAGTGTTATCCGGGACAGGGGTGAACATCAGCCCCAGCATTTT. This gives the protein CSVIRDRGEHQPQHF.

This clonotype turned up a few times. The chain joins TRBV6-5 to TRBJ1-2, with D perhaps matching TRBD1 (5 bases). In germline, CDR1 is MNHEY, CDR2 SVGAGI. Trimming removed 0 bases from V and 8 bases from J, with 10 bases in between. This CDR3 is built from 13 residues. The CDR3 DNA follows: TGTGCCAGCAGTTACTCTCAGGGATGGGGCTACACCTTC. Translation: CASSYSQGWGYTF.

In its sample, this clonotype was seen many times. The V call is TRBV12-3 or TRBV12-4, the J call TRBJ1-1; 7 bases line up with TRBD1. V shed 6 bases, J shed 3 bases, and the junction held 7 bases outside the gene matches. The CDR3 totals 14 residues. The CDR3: CASSHRGEDTEAFF. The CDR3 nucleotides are TGTGCCAGCAGCCACAGGGGTGAGGACACTGAAGCTTTCTTT.

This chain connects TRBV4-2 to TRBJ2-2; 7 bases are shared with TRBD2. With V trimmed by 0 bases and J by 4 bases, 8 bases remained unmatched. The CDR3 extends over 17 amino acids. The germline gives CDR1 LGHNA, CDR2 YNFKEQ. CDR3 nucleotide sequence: TGTGCCAGCAGCCAAGATACGGGGGGAGGAGGCACCGGGGAGCTGTTTTTT. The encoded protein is CASSQDTGGGGTGELFF.

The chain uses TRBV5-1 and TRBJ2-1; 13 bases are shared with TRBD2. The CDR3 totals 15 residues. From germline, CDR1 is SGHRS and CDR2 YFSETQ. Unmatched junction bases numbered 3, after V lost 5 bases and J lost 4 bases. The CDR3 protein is CASSWTSGGYNEQFF. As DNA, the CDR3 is TGCGCCAGCAGTTGGACTAGCGGGGGTTACAATGAGCAGTTCTTC.

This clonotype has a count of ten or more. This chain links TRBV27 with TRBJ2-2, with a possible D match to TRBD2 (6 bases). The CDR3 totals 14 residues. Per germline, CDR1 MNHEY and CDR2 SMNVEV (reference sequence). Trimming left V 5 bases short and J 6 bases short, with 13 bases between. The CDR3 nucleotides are TGTGCCAGCAGTCCTCTCGGGGGATCCGGGGAGCTGTTTTTT. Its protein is CASSPLGGSGELFF.

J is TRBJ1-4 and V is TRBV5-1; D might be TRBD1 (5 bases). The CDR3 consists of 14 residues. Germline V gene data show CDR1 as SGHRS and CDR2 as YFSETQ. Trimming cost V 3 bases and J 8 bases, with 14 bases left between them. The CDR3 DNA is TGCGCCAGCAGCTCCCAGGGCGCGGAGGAAAAACTGTTTTTT. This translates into CASSSQGAEEKLFF.

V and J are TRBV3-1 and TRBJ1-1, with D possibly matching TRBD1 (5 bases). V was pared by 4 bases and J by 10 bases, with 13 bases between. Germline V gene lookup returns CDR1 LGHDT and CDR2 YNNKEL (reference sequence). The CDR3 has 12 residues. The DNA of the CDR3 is TGTGCCAGCAGCCCGGGGCGACCCAGAGCTTTCTTT. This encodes CASSPGRPRAFF.

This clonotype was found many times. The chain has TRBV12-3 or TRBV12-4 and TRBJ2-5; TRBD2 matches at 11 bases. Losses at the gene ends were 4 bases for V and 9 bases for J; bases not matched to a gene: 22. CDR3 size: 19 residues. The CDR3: CASSWLLAGADSAKSPQYF. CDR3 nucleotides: TGTGCCAGCAGTTGGTTACTAGCGGGAGCTGATTCTGCAAAAAGTCCCCAGTACTTC.

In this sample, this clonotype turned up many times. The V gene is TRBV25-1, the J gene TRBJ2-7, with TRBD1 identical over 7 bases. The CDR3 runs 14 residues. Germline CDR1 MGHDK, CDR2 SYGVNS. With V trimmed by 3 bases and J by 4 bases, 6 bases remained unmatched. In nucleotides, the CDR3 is TGTGCCAGCAGTGAGACAGGGAGAAAATACGAGCAGTACTTC. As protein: CASSETGRKYEQYF.

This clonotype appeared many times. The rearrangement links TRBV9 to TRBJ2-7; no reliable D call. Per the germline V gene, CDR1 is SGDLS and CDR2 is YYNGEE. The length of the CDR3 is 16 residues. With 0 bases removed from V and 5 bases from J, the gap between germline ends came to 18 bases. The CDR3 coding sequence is TGTGCCAGCAGCGTAGGGGTCGTAGGGTTTCAGGACGAGCAGTACTTC. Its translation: CASSVGVVGFQDEQYF.

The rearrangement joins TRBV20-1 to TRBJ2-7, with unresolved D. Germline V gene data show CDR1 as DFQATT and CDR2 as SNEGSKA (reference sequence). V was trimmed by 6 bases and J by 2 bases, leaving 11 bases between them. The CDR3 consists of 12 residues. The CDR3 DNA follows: TGCAGTGCCCCGGACCTTACCTACGAGCAGTACTTC. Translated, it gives CSAPDLTYEQYF.

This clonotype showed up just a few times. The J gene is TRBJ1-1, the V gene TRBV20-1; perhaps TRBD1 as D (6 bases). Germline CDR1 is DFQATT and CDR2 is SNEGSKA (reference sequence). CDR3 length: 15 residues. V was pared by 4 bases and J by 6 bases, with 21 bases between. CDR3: CSATIPSTGSAEAFF. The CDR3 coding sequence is TGCAGTGCTACGATACCCTCTACAGGGTCGGCTGAAGCTTTCTTT.

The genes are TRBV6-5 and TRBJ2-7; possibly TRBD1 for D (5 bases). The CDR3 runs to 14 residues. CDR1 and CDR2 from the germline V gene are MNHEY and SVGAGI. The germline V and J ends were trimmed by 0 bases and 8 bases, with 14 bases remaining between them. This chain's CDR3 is CASSYSQGRDKQYF. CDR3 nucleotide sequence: TGTGCCAGCAGTTACTCTCAGGGCAGGGATAAGCAGTACTTC.

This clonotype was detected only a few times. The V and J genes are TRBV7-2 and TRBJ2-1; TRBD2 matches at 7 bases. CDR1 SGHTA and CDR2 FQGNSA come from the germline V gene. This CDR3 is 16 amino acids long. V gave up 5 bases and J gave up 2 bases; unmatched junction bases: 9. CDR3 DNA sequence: TGTGCCAGCAGCGCGCGGTCTAGCGGTACCTACAATGAGCAGTTCTTC. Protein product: CASSARSSGTYNEQFF.

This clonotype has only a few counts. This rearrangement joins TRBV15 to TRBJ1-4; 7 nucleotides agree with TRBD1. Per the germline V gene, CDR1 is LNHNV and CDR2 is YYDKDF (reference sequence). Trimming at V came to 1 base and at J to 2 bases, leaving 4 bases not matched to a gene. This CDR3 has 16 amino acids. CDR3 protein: CATSRGDRATNEKLFF. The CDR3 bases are TGTGCCACCAGCAGAGGTGACAGGGCCACTAATGAAAAACTGTTTTTT.

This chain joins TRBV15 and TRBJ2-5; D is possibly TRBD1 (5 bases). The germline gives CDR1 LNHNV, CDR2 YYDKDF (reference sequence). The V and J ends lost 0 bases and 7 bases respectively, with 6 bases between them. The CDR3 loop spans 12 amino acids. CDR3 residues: CATSRDQGTQYF. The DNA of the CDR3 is TGTGCCACCAGCAGAGATCAGGGGACCCAGTACTTC.

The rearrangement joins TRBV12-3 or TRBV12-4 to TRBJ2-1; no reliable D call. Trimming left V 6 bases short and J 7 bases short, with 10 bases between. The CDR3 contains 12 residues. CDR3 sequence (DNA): TGTGCCAGCAGGAGACCTTTGAATGAGCAGTTCTTC. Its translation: CASRRPLNEQFF.

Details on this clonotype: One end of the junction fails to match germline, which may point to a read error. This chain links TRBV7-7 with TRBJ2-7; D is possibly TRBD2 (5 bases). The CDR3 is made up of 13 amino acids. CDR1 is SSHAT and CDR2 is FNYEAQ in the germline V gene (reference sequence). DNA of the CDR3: TGTGCTAGCAGCTTAGATGTGGGGAGCGAGCAGTACTTC. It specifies CASSLDVGSEQYF. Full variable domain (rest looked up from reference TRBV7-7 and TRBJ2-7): GAGVSQSPRYKVTKRGQDVTLRCDPISSHATLYWYQQALGQGPEFLTYFNYEAQPDKSGLPSDRFSAERPEGSISTLTIQRTEQRDSAMYRCASSLDVGSEQYFGPGTRLTVT.

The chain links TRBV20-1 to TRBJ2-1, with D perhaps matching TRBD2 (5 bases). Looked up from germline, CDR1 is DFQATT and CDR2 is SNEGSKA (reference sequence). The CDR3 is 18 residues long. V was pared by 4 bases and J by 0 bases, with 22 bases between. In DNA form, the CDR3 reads TGCAGTGCTAACCCCCTCCAAGAGCGGAGTCCCTCCTACAATGAGCAGTTCTTC. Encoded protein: CSANPLQERSPSYNEQFF.

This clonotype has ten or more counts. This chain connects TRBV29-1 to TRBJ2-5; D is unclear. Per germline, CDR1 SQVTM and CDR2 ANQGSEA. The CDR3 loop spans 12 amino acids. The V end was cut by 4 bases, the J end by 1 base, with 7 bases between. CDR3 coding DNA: TGCAGCGTTGCTCCATCCCAAGAGACCCAGTACTTC. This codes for CSVAPSQETQYF.

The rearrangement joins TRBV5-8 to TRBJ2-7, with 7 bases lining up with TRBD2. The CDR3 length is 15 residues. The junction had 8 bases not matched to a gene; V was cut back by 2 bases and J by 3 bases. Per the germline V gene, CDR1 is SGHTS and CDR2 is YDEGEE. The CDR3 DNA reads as TGTGCCAGCAGCTTACGGGTGACTAGCAGCTACGAGCAGTACTTC. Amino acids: CASSLRVTSSYEQYF. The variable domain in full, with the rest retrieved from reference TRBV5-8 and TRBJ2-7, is EAGVTQSPTHLIKTRGQQATLRCSPISGHTSVYWYQQALGLGLQFLLWYDEGEERNRGNFPPRFSGRQFPNYSSELNVNALELEDSALYLCASSLRVTSSYEQYFGPGTRLTVT.